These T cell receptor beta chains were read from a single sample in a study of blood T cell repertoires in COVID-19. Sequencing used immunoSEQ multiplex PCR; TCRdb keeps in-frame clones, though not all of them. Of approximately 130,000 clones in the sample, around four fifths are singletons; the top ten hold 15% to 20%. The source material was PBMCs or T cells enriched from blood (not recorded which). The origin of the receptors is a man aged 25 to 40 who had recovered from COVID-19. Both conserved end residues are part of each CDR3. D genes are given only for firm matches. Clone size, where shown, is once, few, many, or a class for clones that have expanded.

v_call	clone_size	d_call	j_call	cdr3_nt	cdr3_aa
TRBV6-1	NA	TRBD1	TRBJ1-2	TGTGCCAGCAGTGAAGGTACAGGGGACTATGGCTACACCTTC	CASSEGTGDYGYTF
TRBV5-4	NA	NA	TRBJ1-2	TGTGCCAGCAGGCAATCCGGAGGGACTAACTATGGCTACACCTTC	CASRQSGGTNYGYTF
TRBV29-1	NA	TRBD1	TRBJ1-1	TGCAGCGTAAGGACAGGGTTCACTGAAGCTTTCTTT	CSVRTGFTEAFF
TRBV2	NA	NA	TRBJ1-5	TGTGCCAGCGGAAGGGGCGGTCAGCCCCAGCATTTT	CASGRGGQPQHF
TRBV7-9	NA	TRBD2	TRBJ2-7	TGTGCCAGCAGCGGCGGACTAGCGGATAAATACGAGCAGTACTTC	CASSGGLADKYEQYF
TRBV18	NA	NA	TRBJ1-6	TGTGCCAGCTCACCACTTCGGGGTGAGTCACCCCTCCACTTT	CASSPLRGESPLHF
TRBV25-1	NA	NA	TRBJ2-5	TGTGCCAGCAGTGAATCCGCAGGGGTGAGAGAGACCCAGTACTTC	CASSESAGVRETQYF
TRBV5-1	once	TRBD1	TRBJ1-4	TGCGCCAGCAGCTTGGGACAGGGGGCGCCGTTAGCAACTAATGAAAAACTGTTTTTT	CASSLGQGAPLATNEKLFF
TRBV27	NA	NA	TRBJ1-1	TGTGCCAGCAGTCCGTCGGGGAAGTACACTGAAGCTTTCTTT	CASSPSGKYTEAFF
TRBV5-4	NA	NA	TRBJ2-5	TGTGCCAGCAGCCCGACTGGTGAGACCCAGTACTTC	CASSPTGETQYF
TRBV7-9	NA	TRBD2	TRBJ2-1	TGTGCCAGCAGCTCTCTCTCTAGCGGGACTTACAATGAGCAGTTCTTC	CASSSLSSGTYNEQFF
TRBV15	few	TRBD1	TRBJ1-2	TGTGCCACCACACAGGGGATTAAATCGGGCGGCTACACCTTC	CATTQGIKSGGYTF
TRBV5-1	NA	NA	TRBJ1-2	TGCGCCAGCAACCGTTCCCCTACGTATGGCTACACCTTC	CASNRSPTYGYTF
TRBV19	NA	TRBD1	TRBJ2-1	TGTGCCAGTAGTTTCCCCAGGGGGCGCTTCGATGAGCAGTTCTTC	CASSFPRGRFDEQFF
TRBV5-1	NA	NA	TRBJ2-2	TGCGCCAGCAGCGCGACAACAATGGGCACCGGGGAGCTGTTTTTT	CASSATTMGTGELFF
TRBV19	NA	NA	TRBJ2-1	TGTGCCAGTAGTCACCGGGAGAACTACAATGAGCAGTTCTTC	CASSHRENYNEQFF
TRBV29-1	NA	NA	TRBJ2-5	TGCAGCGTTGATGTTGGCGGCCAAGAGACCCAGTACTTC	CSVDVGGQETQYF
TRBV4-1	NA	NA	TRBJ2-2	TGCGCCAGCAGCCCCCAGGGGACCGGGGAGCTGTTTTTT	CASSPQGTGELFF
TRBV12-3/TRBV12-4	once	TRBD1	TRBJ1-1	TGTGCCAGCAGTCCCCGGGACAGGGAAGCTTTCTTT	CASSPRDREAFF
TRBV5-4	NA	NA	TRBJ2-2	TGTGCCAGCAGCTTACAGACCAACACCGGGGAGCTGTTTTTT	CASSLQTNTGELFF
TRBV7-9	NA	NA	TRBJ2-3	TGTGCCAGCAGCTTAGCGCAGATACCCCGCACAGATACGCAGTATTTT	CASSLAQIPRTDTQYF
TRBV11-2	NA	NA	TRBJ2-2	TGTGCCAGCAACCGACGGGACTTGGCAGGGGAGCTGTTTTTT	CASNRRDLAGELFF
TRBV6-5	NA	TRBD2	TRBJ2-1	TGTGCCAGCAGCCCGGGACTAGCGGGGGGGAATGAGCAGTTCTTC	CASSPGLAGGNEQFF
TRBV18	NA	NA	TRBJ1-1	TGTGCCAGCTCACCCGCGAGGGCTCGGAACACTGAAGCTTTCTTT	CASSPARARNTEAFF
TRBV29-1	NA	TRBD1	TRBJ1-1	TGCAGCGTTGACGGGACAGGTTCGAACACTGAAGCTTTCTTT	CSVDGTGSNTEAFF
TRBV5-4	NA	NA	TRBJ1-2	TGTGCCAGCAGCTCACCGGCGGGGGCTCCGGGCGATGGCTACACCTTC	CASSSPAGAPGDGYTF
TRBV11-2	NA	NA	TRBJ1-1	TGTGCCAGCAGGAAAAAGGGGTTTGGGTACACTGAAGCTTTCTTT	CASRKKGFGYTEAFF
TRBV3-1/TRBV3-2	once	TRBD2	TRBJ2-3	TGTGCCAGCAGCCGCGAACCGCTTGGTAGCGGGAGAGGGTCAGATACGCAGTATTTT	CASSREPLGSGRGSDTQYF
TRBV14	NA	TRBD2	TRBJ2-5	TGTGCCAGCAGCCAAGAGGGGAGCGGGAGGGAAGAGACCCAGTACTTC	CASSQEGSGREETQYF
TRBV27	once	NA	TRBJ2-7	TGTGCCAGCAGTTTGCGGGGCGGCTCGAACGAGCAGTACTTC	CASSLRGGSNEQYF
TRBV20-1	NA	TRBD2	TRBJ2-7	TGCAGTGCTAGTCGAGGTCTAGCGGGAGGGACCTACGAGCAGTACTTC	CSASRGLAGGTYEQYF
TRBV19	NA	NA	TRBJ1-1	TGTGCCAGTATTACCGGGACTGAAGCTTTCTTT	CASITGTEAFF
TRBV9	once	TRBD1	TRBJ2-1	TGTGCCAGCAGCGCCTCCCGGTGGACAGGGGAAGGAAATGAGCAGTTCTTC	CASSASRWTGEGNEQFF
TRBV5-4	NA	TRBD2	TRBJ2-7	TGTGCCAGCAGCCCCGACCCCTTAGCGGGAGGGGAGCAGTACTTC	CASSPDPLAGGEQYF
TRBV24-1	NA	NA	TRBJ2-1	TGTGCCACCAGTGATTCAGGGGTGAATGAGCAGTTCTTC	CATSDSGVNEQFF
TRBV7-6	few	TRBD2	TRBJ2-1	TGTGCCAGCAGCCCGGGACTAGCGGGGGGAAGTAATGAGCAGTTCTTC	CASSPGLAGGSNEQFF
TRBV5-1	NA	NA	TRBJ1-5	TGCGCCAGCAGCCCAGGGATTGGCAATCAGCCCCAGCATTTT	CASSPGIGNQPQHF
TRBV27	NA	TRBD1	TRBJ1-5	TGTGCCAGCAGTTTCCTTGGACAGGGAAATCAGCCCCAGCATTTT	CASSFLGQGNQPQHF
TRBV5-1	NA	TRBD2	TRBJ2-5	TGCGCCAGCACTAGCGGGGGGGCCGGAGAGACCCAGTACTTC	CASTSGGAGETQYF
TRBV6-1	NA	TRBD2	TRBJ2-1	TGTGCCAGCAGTGAACTAGCGGGAATTTCCTTACAAGATGAGCAGTTCTTC	CASSELAGISLQDEQFF
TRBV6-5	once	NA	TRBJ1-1	TGTGCCAGCAGGGAGGGAGGCACTGAAGCTTTCTTT	CASREGGTEAFF
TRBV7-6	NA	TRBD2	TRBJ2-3	TGTGCCAGCAGCTTACCCGCCGGGACTAGTTCCACAGATACGCAGTATTTT	CASSLPAGTSSTDTQYF
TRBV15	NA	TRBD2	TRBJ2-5	TGTGCCACCAGCAGATGGACTAGCGGTCAGGAGACCCAGTACTTC	CATSRWTSGQETQYF
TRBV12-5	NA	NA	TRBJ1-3	TGTGCTAGTGGCACGTGGCCCTCTGGAAACACCATATATTTT	CASGTWPSGNTIYF
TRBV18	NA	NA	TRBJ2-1	TGTGCCAGCTCACCACCGTTGAGCTACTCCTACAATGAGCAGTTCTTC	CASSPPLSYSYNEQFF
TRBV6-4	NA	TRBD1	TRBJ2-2	TGTGCCAGCAGGAGGGACAGGGGGGACACCGGGGAGCTGTTTTTT	CASRRDRGDTGELFF
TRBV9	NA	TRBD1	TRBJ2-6	TGTGCCAGCAGCCCCAGGACAGGGGGCTCTGGGGCCAACGTCCTGACTTTC	CASSPRTGGSGANVLTF
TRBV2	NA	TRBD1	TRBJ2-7	TGTGCCAGCAGTGACCGGGACAGCACCTACGAGCAGTACTTC	CASSDRDSTYEQYF
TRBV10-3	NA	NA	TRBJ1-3	TGTGCCATCAGTGAGTACGGACTCCAGGGGTCTGGAAACACCATATATTTT	CAISEYGLQGSGNTIYF
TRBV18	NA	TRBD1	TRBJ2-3	TGTGCCAGCTCACCAGGGACAGGGGCAGATACGCAGTATTTT	CASSPGTGADTQYF
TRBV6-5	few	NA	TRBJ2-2	TGTGCCAGCAGTTTCCGGAGTTACAACACCGGGGAGCTGTTTTTT	CASSFRSYNTGELFF